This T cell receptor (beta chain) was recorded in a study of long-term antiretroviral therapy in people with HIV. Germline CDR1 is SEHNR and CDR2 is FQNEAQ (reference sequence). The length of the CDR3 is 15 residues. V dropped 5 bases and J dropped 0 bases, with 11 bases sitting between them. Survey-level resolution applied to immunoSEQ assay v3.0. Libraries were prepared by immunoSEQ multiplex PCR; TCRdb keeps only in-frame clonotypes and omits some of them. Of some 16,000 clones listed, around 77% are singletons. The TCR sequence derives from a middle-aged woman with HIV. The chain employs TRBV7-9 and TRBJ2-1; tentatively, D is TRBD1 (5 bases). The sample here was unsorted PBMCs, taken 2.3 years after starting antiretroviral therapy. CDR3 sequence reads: CASSRGQNSYNEQFF. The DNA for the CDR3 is TGTGCCAGCAGCCGTGGACAAAACTCCTACAATGAGCAGTTCTTC.